The 22 T cell receptor beta chains reported below all come from one sample, sequenced in a study of shared clonotypes between healthy human individuals. Clones were read by immunoSEQ multiplex PCR, and TCRdb kept only the in-frame ones, dropping some. The profile shows 550,000 to 750,000 clones, around 90% of them singletons. Terminally differentiated effector memory CD45RA+ cells were left out of the naive CD8 fraction, which was CD45RO-negative and positively selected for CCR7. Sequencing used naive CD8+ T cells sorted from blood. These receptor sequences come from a man younger than 40 in good health.

This rearrangement joins TRBV19 to TRBJ2-3, with D maybe TRBD1 (6 bases). Trimming left V 5 bases short and J 4 bases short, with 13 bases between. The CDR3 spans 14 residues. Germline V gives CDR1 LNHDA, CDR2 SQIVND (reference sequence). The CDR3 is CASSLGARADTQYF. The CDR3 nucleotides read TGTGCCAGTAGTCTGGGGGCGCGGGCAGATACGCAGTATTTT.

This clone occurred a few times. V and J are TRBV19 and TRBJ1-2; D ambiguous. Trimming removed 10 bases from V and 4 bases from J, with 10 bases in between. Germline CDR1 is LNHDA and CDR2 is SQIVND (reference sequence). The CDR3 runs 11 residues. The CDR3 DNA reads TGTGCCACCCGGCACACCTATGGCTACACCTTC. Translated, it gives CATRHTYGYTF.

CDR3 sequence: CASSEGPPNPTDTQYF. DNA of the CDR3: TGTGCCAGCAGTGAAGGTCCCCCGAATCCCACAGATACGCAGTATTTT. The genes are TRBV2 and TRBJ2-3; D is undetermined. With 1 base removed from V and 2 bases from J, the gap between germline ends came to 13 bases. Germline-derived CDR1 and CDR2 are SNHLY and FYNNEI. This CDR3 contains 16 residues.

This sequence joins TRBV2 and TRBJ2-7; TRBD2 matches 9 bases. Germline lookup yields CDR1 SNHLY and CDR2 FYNNEI. Trimming cost V 2 bases and J 6 bases; bases outside gene matches: 8. The CDR3 is 15 residues long. The CDR3 reads CASSESAGGPSEQYF. The DNA of the CDR3 is TGTGCCAGCAGTGAATCCGCGGGAGGGCCCTCCGAGCAGTACTTC.

This clone has a single count. V usage is TRBV7-2 and J usage is TRBJ2-7; 11 nucleotides match TRBD2. The J segment lost 3 bases and the V segment lost 3 bases, leaving 4 bases of the junction unmatched. The CDR3 covers 15 residues. Germline CDR1 SGHTA, CDR2 FQGNSA. The CDR3 DNA reads as TGTGCCAGCAGCTTGTTACTAGCGGGAGACTACGAGCAGTACTTC. Its protein is CASSLLLAGDYEQYF.

The chain carries TRBV11-2 and TRBJ2-1, with 8 bases fitting TRBD2. The CDR3 spans 15 residues. Germline values: CDR1 SGHAT, CDR2 FQNNGV. The V segment lost 3 bases and the J segment 5 bases; nucleotides outside the gene matches: 6. This CDR3 is CASSLSGSRNNEQFF. The CDR3 bases are TGTGCCAGCAGCTTGAGCGGGAGTCGGAACAATGAGCAGTTCTTC.

This chain connects TRBV29-1 to TRBJ2-7; no definite D call. CDR1 is SQVTM and CDR2 is ANQGSEA in the germline V gene. This CDR3 spans 14 amino acids. V was pared by 4 bases and J by 3 bases, with 16 bases between. CDR3 sequence reads: CSVVPRGRNYEQYF. The CDR3 DNA reads as TGCAGCGTTGTACCCAGAGGTCGCAACTACGAGCAGTACTTC.

This rearrangement joins TRBV10-3 to TRBJ2-1; 10 bases are a match to TRBD2. The J segment lost 4 bases and the V segment lost 6 bases, leaving 9 bases of the junction unmatched. The CDR3 contains 16 residues. CDR1 is ENHRY, CDR2 SYGVKD, per germline. This chain's CDR3 is CAISRSGTSAYNEQFF. The CDR3 DNA sequence: TGTGCCATCAGCAGGTCCGGGACTAGCGCATACAATGAGCAGTTCTTC.

The sample holds one count of this clone. The V call is TRBV4-3, the J call TRBJ1-3; 8 bases agree with TRBD1. The CDR3 runs to 19 residues. Germline CDR1 LGHNA, CDR2 YSLEER. Trimming at V came to 1 base and at J to 2 bases, leaving 13 bases not matched to a gene. Written as DNA, the CDR3 is TGCGCCAGCAGCCAAGGGTGGGAGGCAGGGGGCAACCCTGGAAACACCATATATTTT. Translation gives CASSQGWEAGGNPGNTIYF.

V and J are TRBV28 and TRBJ1-5, with a weak D call TRBD1 (6 bases). Trimming left V 5 bases short and J 4 bases short, with 27 bases between. From germline, CDR1 is MDHEN and CDR2 SYDVKM. The CDR3 contains 19 residues. As DNA, the CDR3 is TGTGCCAGCAGTCCCCTCGGAGGCGGGGGGCTAGGGGTGAATCAGCCCCAGCATTTT. It codes for CASSPLGGGGLGVNQPQHF.

This sequence joins TRBV27 and TRBJ2-1; D not certain. V was clipped by 0 bases and J by 6 bases, with 12 bases between them. The CDR3 extends over 15 amino acids. Germline V lookup: CDR1 MNHEY, CDR2 SMNVEV (reference sequence). Written as DNA, the CDR3 is TGTGCCAGCAGTTTATCCCCTTCAGGTCGCAATGAGCAGTTCTTC. Translated, it gives CASSLSPSGRNEQFF.

J is TRBJ2-1 and V is TRBV6-1, with 8 bases identical to TRBD1. Per the germline V gene, CDR1 is MNHNS and CDR2 is SASEGT. The CDR3 is 14 residues long. Trimming removed 3 bases from V and 8 bases from J; junction bases left unmatched: 6. This CDR3 is CASSDPGGWDEQFF. CDR3 DNA sequence: TGTGCCAGCAGTGATCCAGGGGGCTGGGATGAGCAGTTCTTC.

Only one count was recorded for this clone. This chain uses TRBV9 with TRBJ2-3, with D perhaps TRBD1 (5 bases). The CDR3 extends over 16 amino acids. Deletions cut 3 bases from V and 7 bases from J, with 21 bases between. Germline-derived CDR1 and CDR2 are SGDLS and YYNGEE. This CDR3 reads CASSAIDSSLFNTQYF. CDR3 nucleotide sequence: TGTGCCAGCAGCGCTATCGACAGTTCTCTATTTAATACGCAGTATTTT.

The gene calls are TRBV9 and TRBJ2-2; no reliable D call. The V and J ends lost 0 bases and 6 bases respectively, with 9 bases between them. CDR1 and CDR2 (germline): SGDLS, YYNGEE. This CDR3 is built from 14 residues. The CDR3 DNA is TGTGCCAGCAGCGTAGCTAGGGTTCCCGGGGAGCTGTTTTTT. It encodes CASSVARVPGELFF.

The V gene is TRBV6-5, the J gene TRBJ2-7; 8 nucleotides match TRBD2. With 11 bases clipped from V and 1 base from J, the junction kept 4 bases outside the gene matches. The CDR3 consists of 12 residues. CDR1 MNHEY and CDR2 SVGAGI come from the germline V gene. The DNA of the CDR3 is TGTGCCGTTGCTAGCGGGTCCTACGAGCAGTACTTC. This gives the protein CAVASGSYEQYF.

This clone was counted once. The chain couples TRBV9 to TRBJ2-6; D may be TRBD2 (6 bases). The CDR3 extends over 17 amino acids. V was cut by 0 bases and J by 0 bases, with 10 bases left in between. The V gene's germline CDR1 is SGDLS and CDR2 YYNGEE. The CDR3 DNA is TGTGCCAGCAGCGTAGCCGGGGGACTCTCTGGGGCCAACGTCCTGACTTTC. Translation: CASSVAGGLSGANVLTF.

This clone was observed a single time. The chain combines TRBV7-9 with TRBJ2-3, with D uncertain. Germline CDR1 is SEHNR and CDR2 is FQNEAQ (reference sequence). CDR3 length equals 13 residues. V lost 1 base, J lost 6 bases, and 8 bases lay in between. Written as DNA, the CDR3 is TGTGCCAGCAGCTTAGTTCAAGTGGATACGCAGTATTTT. It codes for CASSLVQVDTQYF.

Written as DNA, the CDR3 is TGTGCCAGCAGTGAATTCGGTGCGGGACAGAGGGACGAGCAGTACTTC. It encodes CASSEFGAGQRDEQYF. The chain couples TRBV2 to TRBJ2-7, with a tentative D call TRBD1 (7 bases). The germline CDR1 and CDR2 sequences are SNHLY and FYNNEI. The CDR3 sequence is 16 residues long. V shed 2 bases and J shed 5 bases, with 19 bases lying between them.

The chain is built from TRBV6-5 and TRBJ1-2, with TRBD1 matching 9 bases. V gave up 5 bases and J gave up 8 bases; unmatched junction bases: 6. Germline V gene lookup returns CDR1 MNHEY and CDR2 SVGAGI. This CDR3 spans 13 amino acids. The CDR3 DNA reads as TGTGCCAGCAGTCCGGGACAGGGTAAAGGCTACACCTTC. It is translated as CASSPGQGKGYTF.

In the case of this clone: The same CDR3 is also encoded by other DNA sequences in this sample. V usage is TRBV6-6 and J usage is TRBJ2-1; 11 bases map to TRBD2. V was clipped by 0 bases and J by 4 bases; unmatched bases: 2. The germline V gene has CDR1 MNHNY and CDR2 SVGAGI (reference sequence). This CDR3 region has 16 residues. CDR3 in DNA: TGTGCCAGCAGTTACTCCGGGACTAGCGGTTACAATGAGCAGTTCTTC. This encodes CASSYSGTSGYNEQFF.

This clone was counted once. The chain recombines TRBV9 with TRBJ2-5; 9 positions agree with TRBD1. V lost 2 bases to trimming and J lost 2 bases; unmatched junction nucleotides: 7. The CDR3 totals 16 residues. Germline-derived CDR1 and CDR2 are SGDLS and YYNGEE. CDR3 residues: CASSVGDRVIQETQYF. The CDR3, as DNA: TGTGCCAGCAGCGTTGGGGACAGGGTTATACAAGAGACCCAGTACTTC. Combining the CDR3 with reference TRBV9 and TRBJ2-5 gives the whole variable domain DSGVTQTPKHLITATGQRVTLRCSPRSGDLSVYWYQQSLDQGLQFLIQYYNGEERAKGNILERFSAQQFPDLHSELNLSSLELGDSALYFCASSVGDRVIQETQYFGPGTRLLVL.

The V and J genes are TRBV5-1 and TRBJ2-7; 8 bases are a match to TRBD1. CDR1 and CDR2 (germline): SGHRS, YFSETQ. The CDR3 runs 14 residues. V gave up 4 bases and J gave up 2 bases; unmatched junction bases: 5. CDR3 region: CASSPRDRPYEQYF. CDR3 bases: TGCGCCAGCAGCCCCCGGGACAGGCCCTACGAGCAGTACTTC.